This T cell receptor beta chain emerged from a study of blood T cells in healthy people across ages. Notes on the study in general: Greater diversity and more naive CD4+ cells were seen in long-lived donors than in aged donors.

With a J-beta primer mix and a sample-barcoded 5' primer, a second PCR ran about 7 to 11 cycles. TCRdb independently ran MiXCR on the 5' RACE reads; one entry per CDR3 protein. In the table there are about 1.6 million distinct CDR3 sequences, about 35% of which are singletons. This clonotype was picked up a small number of times. Its cognate antigen is unknown. CDR3 length: 14 amino acids. With 10 bases removed from V and 1 base from J, the gap between germline ends came to 16 bases. Looked up from germline, CDR1 is ENHRY and CDR2 is SYGVKD. The sample consisted of blood. This receptor was taken from a woman between 25 and 40 years old in good health. This chain joins TRBV10-3 and TRBJ1-1; D possibly corresponds to TRBD1 (6 bases). The CDR3 spells CATGAEGENTEAFF. The CDR3 DNA follows: TGTGCCACCGGAGCGGAGGGGGAGAACACTGAAGCTTTCTTT.